The clone carrying this TCR beta chain came up many times. The data belong to a study of early T cells in non-severe SARS-CoV-2 infection. Study summary: Chains were unpaired, as sequencing was done on bulk RNA from unsorted whole blood.

TCRdb recomputed calls from the 5' RACE reads with MiXCR, one row per CDR3 protein. The sample records more than 65,000 distinct CDR3 sequences, around 11% being singletons. Sequenced here: whole blood, sampled at baseline. The clonotype comes from an adult who was a healthcare worker with PCR-confirmed SARS-CoV-2 infection or an uninfected control (not recorded which).

Here the CDR3 DNA reads TGTGCCAGCAGTCCCGGGACTAGCGGGGGAGAAGCCAAAAACATTCAGTACTTC. Translating it yields CASSPGTSGGEAKNIQYF. The V call is TRBV7-9, the J call TRBJ2-4; 14 bases map to TRBD2. Germline CDR1 and CDR2: SEHNR and FQNEAQ (reference sequence). The junction had 7 bases not matched to a gene; V was cut back by 6 bases and J by 0 bases. The CDR3 is made up of 18 amino acids.